This T cell receptor (beta chain) was identified during a study of cytomegalovirus exposure and HLA in healthy donors. V lost 4 bases and J lost 6; bases outside the gene matches: 7. The CDR3 has 15 amino acids. Germline assignment: CDR1 SGHRS and CDR2 YFSETQ. PCR employed 60 Vbeta and 13 Jbeta primers. Some clones are missing from TCRdb's copy, which holds only in-frame ones; the method was immunoSEQ multiplex PCR. The repertoire holds 110,000 to 150,000 clones, with over 80% as singletons. This sequence was found in a female donor in good health and CMV-seronegative. Sequenced sample: PBMCs. The chain couples TRBV5-1 to TRBJ2-1, with 10 positions matching TRBD2. The CDR3 here is CASSKREGEINEQFF. CDR3 nucleotide sequence: TGCGCCAGCAGCAAGCGGGAGGGCGAAATCAATGAGCAGTTCTTC. The full variable domain, rest sourced from reference TRBV5-1 and TRBJ2-1, is KAGVTQTPRYLIKTRGQQVTLSCSPISGHRSVSWYQQTPGQGLQFLFEYFSETQRNKGNFPGRFSGRQFSNSRSEMNVSTLELGDSALYLCASSKREGEINEQFFGPGTRLTVL.